The source of this TCR beta chain is a study of patients and donors after allogeneic stem cell transplantation. V shed 3 bases and J 2 bases; nucleotides not matched to a gene: 9. This CDR3 has 16 amino acids. Germline CDR1 is SGHRS and CDR2 is YFSETQ. TCRdb fed the RT-PCR reads into MiXCR, producing one record per CDR3 protein. This table holds some 960,000 distinct CDR3 sequences, roughly 18% found once. This TCR was recovered from a human donor who was either an allogeneic HSCT recipient or a stem cell or donor lymphocyte infusion donor (not recorded which). It is not recorded whose cells these are; they may come from a transplant donor. Sequencing was carried out using blood, either unsorted or a sorted T cell fraction (not recorded which). The chain joins TRBV5-1 to TRBJ2-5; TRBD1 agrees at 8 bases. CDR3 sequence reads: CASSYTFGQGQETQYF. CDR3 bases: TGCGCCAGCAGCTACACGTTTGGACAGGGTCAAGAGACCCAGTACTTC.